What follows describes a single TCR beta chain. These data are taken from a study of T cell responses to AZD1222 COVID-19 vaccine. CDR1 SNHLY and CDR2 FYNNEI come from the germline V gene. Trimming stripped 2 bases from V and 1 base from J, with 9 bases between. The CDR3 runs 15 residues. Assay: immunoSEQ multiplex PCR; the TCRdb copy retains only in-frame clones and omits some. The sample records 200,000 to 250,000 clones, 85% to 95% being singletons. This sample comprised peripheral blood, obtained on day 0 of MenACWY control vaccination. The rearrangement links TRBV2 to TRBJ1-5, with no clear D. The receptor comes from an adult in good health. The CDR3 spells CASSESLGSNQPQHF. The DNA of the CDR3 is TGTGCCAGCAGTGAAAGTTTGGGCAGCAATCAGCCCCAGCATTTT.